These 30 T cell receptor beta chains came from one sample sequenced in a study of blood T cell repertoires in COVID-19. Data came from immunoSEQ multiplex PCR; TCRdb stores just in-frame clones and leaves some out. The sample gives 250,000 or so clones, about 87% of which show up once; around 6.6% is in the top ten. Sequencing input: peripheral blood. These receptors were taken from a woman aged 25 to 39 with COVID-19, enrolled during active disease.

CDR3 sequence reads: CASSSFQTVAQYF. DNA of the CDR3: TGTGCCAGCAGTTCGTTCCAGACAGTGGCCCAGTACTTC. V usage is TRBV6-2 or TRBV6-3 and J usage is TRBJ2-5, with a weak D call TRBD1 (5 bases). In germline, CDR1 is MNHEY, CDR2 SVGEGT. The CDR3 contains 13 residues. The V end lost 4 bases, the J end lost 9 bases, and 15 bases lay between the germline ends.

The rearrangement uses TRBV11-2 and TRBJ2-2; D might be TRBD2 (6 bases). Germline V CDR1 and CDR2: SGHAT, FQNNGV. Trimming cost V 4 bases and J 6 bases, with 18 bases left between them. The CDR3 is made up of 16 amino acids. CDR3: CASSSQIRSGAGELFF. The CDR3 DNA follows: TGTGCCAGCAGCTCGCAAATTAGGTCGGGGGCCGGGGAGCTGTTTTTT.

This sequence joins TRBV29-1 and TRBJ2-7; D is possibly TRBD2 (5 bases). This CDR3 region has 13 residues. Trimming stripped 5 bases from V and 4 bases from J, with 15 bases between. Germline values: CDR1 SQVTM, CDR2 ANQGSEA. CDR3 loop: CSVRGGLLYEQYF. In nucleotides, the CDR3 is TGCAGCGTTCGGGGTGGGTTGTTGTACGAGCAGTACTTC.

This clone was detected only once. The chain employs TRBV14 and TRBJ2-5; TRBD2 is a possible D gene (6 bases). Germline V lookup: CDR1 SGHDN, CDR2 FVKESK. The ends were cut back, 0 bases at V and 1 base at J, with 15 bases in the middle. The CDR3 is made up of 17 amino acids. CDR3 sequence (DNA): TGTGCCAGCAGCCAAGAATCCAGCGGGCCCTCCCAAGAGACCCAGTACTTC. The encoded protein is CASSQESSGPSQETQYF. The full variable domain, rest sourced from reference TRBV14 and TRBJ2-5, is EAGVTQFPSHSVIEKGQTVTLRCDPISGHDNLYWYRRVMGKEIKFLLHFVKESKQDESGMPNNRFLAERTGGTYSTLKVQPAELEDSGVYFCASSQESSGPSQETQYFGPGTRLLVL.

The CDR3 region has the DNA TGCGGGGGTGGCGGACTACTAACTAACTATGGCTACACCTTC. Translation gives CGGGGLLTNYGYTF. The rearrangement links TRBV29-1 to TRBJ1-2; D might be TRBD1 (5 bases). The CDR3 is 14 residues long. Germline V gives CDR1 SQVTM, CDR2 ANQGSEA.

This sequence joins TRBV2 and TRBJ1-5; 8 nucleotides align to TRBD1. This CDR3 is 14 amino acids long. Per germline, CDR1 SNHLY and CDR2 FYNNEI. The J segment lost 3 bases and the V segment lost 6 bases, leaving 4 bases of the junction unmatched. The DNA for the CDR3 is TGTGCCAGCAGACGACAGGGGTCCAATCAGCCCCAGCATTTT. Its protein product is CASRRQGSNQPQHF.

V is TRBV11-3 and J is TRBJ2-1; no definite D call. The CDR3 has 14 amino acids. CDR1 and CDR2 from the germline V gene are SGHNT and YENEEA. V lost 3 bases to trimming and J lost 4 bases, with 10 bases between them. The CDR3 region has the DNA TGTGCCAGCAGCTTGTTGGCAGTTTACAATGAGCAGTTCTTC. It codes for CASSLLAVYNEQFF.

The count of this clone is one. J is TRBJ2-3 and V is TRBV30; D is possibly TRBD2 (6 bases). Germline CDR1 GTSNPN, CDR2 SVGIG (reference sequence). This CDR3 spans 15 amino acids. V shed 2 bases and J shed 3 bases, with 15 bases lying between them. In nucleotides, the CDR3 is TGTGCCTGGAGTCCGCTAGCGTCCCCTACAGATACGCAGTATTTT. This translates into CAWSPLASPTDTQYF.

This chain links TRBV20-1 with TRBJ2-3; D is unresolved. The CDR3 consists of 13 residues. Trimming took off 3 bases at V and 5 bases at J, with 12 bases between the two ends. Looked up from germline, CDR1 is DFQATT and CDR2 is SNEGSKA (reference sequence). CDR3 amino acids: CSASVGTRDTQYF. The CDR3 DNA reads TGCAGTGCTAGTGTTGGCACAAGAGATACGCAGTATTTT.

V gene TRBV7-9 combines with J gene TRBJ2-2, with TRBD1 identical over 7 bases. V lost 6 bases, J lost 4 bases, and 20 bases stayed unmatched. CDR1 SEHNR and CDR2 FQNEAQ come from the germline V gene (reference sequence). CDR3 length equals 19 residues. As DNA, the CDR3 is TGTGCCAGCAGTCATGTGTCCGGGACAGCAACCATTCCCACCGGGGAGCTGTTTTTT. This translates into CASSHVSGTATIPTGELFF.

This sequence joins TRBV19 and TRBJ1-6, with 9 bases aligning to TRBD1. Looked up from germline, CDR1 is LNHDA and CDR2 is SQIVND (reference sequence). V was pared by 5 bases and J by 1 base, with 3 bases of the junction left unmatched. The CDR3 is 16 amino acids. DNA for the CDR3: TGTGCCAGTAGTGACGGGACAGGGTCCTATAATTCACCCCTCCACTTT. Its translation: CASSDGTGSYNSPLHF.

The rearrangement links TRBV7-9 to TRBJ2-5, with 9 bases identical to TRBD1. CDR3 size: 16 residues. J gave up 5 bases and V 0 bases, and 7 bases lay outside the gene matches. CDR1 and CDR2 (germline): SEHNR, FQNEAQ (reference sequence). CDR3 region: CASSLATTGGYETQYF. CDR3 sequence (DNA): TGTGCCAGCAGCTTAGCGACGACAGGGGGTTATGAGACCCAGTACTTC. The complete variable domain, with remaining parts taken from reference TRBV7-9 and TRBJ2-5, reads DTGVSQNPRHKITKRGQNVTFRCDPISEHNRLYWYRQTLGQGPEFLTYFQNEAQLEKSRLLSDRFSAERPKGSFSTLEIQRTEQGDSAMYLCASSLATTGGYETQYFGPGTRLLVL.

The chain carries TRBV30 and TRBJ2-1; 10 bases match TRBD2. Germline loops: CDR1 GTSNPN, CDR2 SVGIG (reference sequence). After removal of 1 base from V and 2 bases from J, the junction contained 5 bases not matched to a gene. The CDR3 runs 16 residues. The CDR3 is CAWSGLAGGTYNEQFF. In DNA, the CDR3 is TGTGCCTGGAGTGGACTAGCGGGTGGAACCTACAATGAGCAGTTCTTC. Full variable domain (rest looked up from reference TRBV30 and TRBJ2-1): SQTIHQWPATLVQPVGSPLSLECTVEGTSNPNLYWYRQAAGRGLQLLFYSVGIGQISSEVPQNLSASRPQDRQFILSSKKLLLSDSGFYLCAWSGLAGGTYNEQFFGPGTRLTVL.

The V call is TRBV9, the J call TRBJ2-5; 12 bases agree with TRBD2. With V trimmed by 4 bases and J by 4 bases, 8 bases remained unmatched. CDR3 length: 16 amino acids. Germline CDR1 reads SGDLS; CDR2 reads YYNGEE. This CDR3 is CASSSRTSGIGETQYF. CDR3 in DNA: TGTGCCAGCAGCTCAAGGACTAGCGGGATTGGAGAGACCCAGTACTTC.

The chain uses TRBV7-9 and TRBJ2-3, with 7 positions matching TRBD2. CDR1 SEHNR and CDR2 FQNEAQ come from the germline V gene (reference sequence). The V gene end was trimmed by 4 bases and the J gene end by 4 bases; junction bases not matched to a gene: 8. There are 15 residues in the CDR3. CDR3 amino acids: CASSSTAGMADTQYF. Here the CDR3 DNA reads TGTGCCAGCAGCTCCACAGCGGGGATGGCAGATACGCAGTATTTT.

The rearrangement links TRBV7-9 to TRBJ1-1; D possibly corresponds to TRBD1 (6 bases). Trimming pared 1 base from V and 5 bases from J, leaving 11 bases between. CDR3 length: 14 amino acids. Germline V gene sequence: CDR1 SEHNR, CDR2 FQNEAQ (reference sequence). This CDR3 reads CASSLGTAGTEAFF. DNA for the CDR3: TGTGCCAGCAGCTTAGGGACAGCGGGGACTGAAGCTTTCTTT.

This clone was seen just once. CDR3 sequence reads: CASSLGQGGMVLFF. CDR3 DNA sequence: TGCGCCAGCAGCCTCGGACAGGGCGGAATGGTACTGTTTTTT. The rearrangement joins TRBV5-1 to TRBJ1-4; 8 bases line up with TRBD1. The germline CDR1 and CDR2 sequences are SGHRS and YFSETQ. V lost 4 bases, J lost 13 bases, and 12 bases stayed unmatched. CDR3 length equals 14 residues.

The rearrangement links TRBV5-6 to TRBJ1-3; D perhaps matches TRBD1 (6 bases). Trimming cost V 2 bases and J 0 bases, with 15 bases left between them. The germline V gene encodes CDR1 SGHDT and CDR2 YYEEEE. The CDR3 totals 17 residues. The CDR3 bases are TGTGCCAGCAGCTTTGGCGGGGGCGTTACCTCTGGAAACACCATATATTTT. This translates into CASSFGGGVTSGNTIYF.

V is TRBV6-6 and J is TRBJ1-5; 10 bases map to TRBD1. The CDR3 consists of 13 residues. CDR1 is MNHNY and CDR2 is SVGAGI in the germline V gene (reference sequence). V was pared by 3 bases and J by 15 bases, with 8 bases of the junction left unmatched. The CDR3: CASSYLDRGPGHF. The CDR3 DNA follows: TGTGCCAGCAGTTATCTTGACAGGGGGCCCGGGCATTTT.

This sequence joins TRBV6-4 and TRBJ2-3, with D unresolved. CDR3 length equals 14 residues. In germline, CDR1 is MRHNA, CDR2 SNTAGT. The V and J ends lost 5 bases and 3 bases respectively, with 12 bases between them. CDR3 DNA: TGTGCCAGCAGTAGTTCTGAGGCAACAGATACGCAGTATTTT. Translation gives CASSSSEATDTQYF.

The chain is built from TRBV5-5 and TRBJ1-2; TRBD1 matches 11 bases. V lost 0 bases and J lost 5; bases outside the gene matches: 6. The CDR3 loop spans 16 amino acids. Germline V gene lookup returns CDR1 SGHKS and CDR2 YYEKEE (reference sequence). CDR3 sequence reads: CASSLAGTGGSYGYTF. The CDR3 bases are TGTGCCAGCAGCTTGGCCGGGACAGGGGGTTCGTATGGCTACACCTTC.

The V and J genes are TRBV5-4 and TRBJ2-2; 9 bases agree with TRBD1. The V gene's germline CDR1 is SGHNT and CDR2 YYREEE (reference sequence). Trimming took 6 bases from V and 3 from J; bases not matched to a gene: 3. The CDR3 covers 14 residues. The CDR3 protein is CASKTGGHTGELFF. The CDR3 DNA is TGTGCCAGCAAAACAGGGGGCCACACCGGGGAGCTGTTTTTT.

V gene TRBV19 combines with J gene TRBJ2-7; D gene ambiguous. There are 15 residues in the CDR3. Germline V CDR1 and CDR2: LNHDA, SQIVND (reference sequence). The ends were cut back, 3 bases at V and 1 base at J, with 13 bases in the middle. The CDR3 loop is CASSMRTEESYEQYF. CDR3 DNA sequence: TGTGCCAGTAGTATGCGAACAGAAGAATCCTACGAGCAGTACTTC.

The chain couples TRBV6-4 to TRBJ1-2; D not certain. Per the germline V gene, CDR1 is MRHNA and CDR2 is SNTAGT. Trimming took off 3 bases at V and 1 base at J, with 12 bases between the two ends. The CDR3 totals 15 residues. The CDR3 region has the DNA TGTGCCAGCAGTGATCTGAGAATTTATAACTATGGCTACACCTTC. Its protein product is CASSDLRIYNYGYTF.

The gene calls are TRBV3-1 (or the pseudogene TRBV3-2) and TRBJ2-2, with TRBD2 matching 8 bases. This CDR3 region has 14 residues. After removal of 4 bases from V and 12 bases from J, the junction contained 10 bases not matched to a gene. CDR1 and CDR2 from the germline V gene are LGHDT and YNNKEL (reference sequence). The CDR3 DNA is TGTGCCAGCAGCCTGTCTGTTATAGCGGGGAAGCTGTTTTTT. It encodes CASSLSVIAGKLFF.

The chain combines TRBV3-1 (or the pseudogene TRBV3-2) with TRBJ2-1; 8 positions match TRBD2. Germline values: CDR1 LGHDT, CDR2 YNNKEL (reference sequence). Trimming at V came to 0 bases and at J to 3 bases, leaving 4 bases not matched to a gene. CDR3 length: 16 amino acids. In nucleotides, the CDR3 is TGTGCCAGCAGCCAAGAGCCTAGCGGGCTCTACAATGAGCAGTTCTTC. This sequence encodes CASSQEPSGLYNEQFF.

The rearrangement links TRBV18 to TRBJ2-2; D gene ambiguous. V was cut by 2 bases and J by 6 bases, with 7 bases left in between. Germline V gene data show CDR1 as KGHSH and CDR2 as LQKENI. The CDR3 is 13 residues long. The CDR3 bases are TGTGCCAGCTCACCAGCCAGTGCCGGGGAGCTGTTTTTT. Translated: CASSPASAGELFF.

The chain uses TRBV28 and TRBJ1-5; tentatively, D is TRBD1 (6 bases). Germline CDR1 and CDR2: MDHEN and SYDVKM. Deletions cut 5 bases from V and 3 bases from J, with 17 bases between. The CDR3 spans 16 residues. The CDR3 region is CASSPRGGRLNQPQHF. The DNA for the CDR3 is TGTGCCAGCAGTCCTCGAGGGGGACGGCTCAATCAGCCCCAGCATTTT.

The chain carries TRBV14 and TRBJ2-5; D is undetermined. Germline CDR1 reads SGHDN; CDR2 reads FVKESK. Trimming removed 1 base at V and 4 bases at J, with 4 bases between. This CDR3 region has 12 residues. The CDR3 nucleotides read TGTGCCAGCAGCCAAGCCGGAGAGACCCAGTACTTC. It encodes CASSQAGETQYF.

V gene TRBV4-2 combines with J gene TRBJ2-3, with 7 bases fitting TRBD1. The CDR3 has 18 residues. Germline V gene sequence: CDR1 LGHNA, CDR2 YNFKEQ. After removal of 4 bases from V and 2 bases from J, the junction contained 15 bases not matched to a gene. The CDR3 nucleotides are TGTGCCAGCAGCCCCTCGGTAAGGGGACAGCATAACACAGATACGCAGTATTTT. Translated: CASSPSVRGQHNTDTQYF.